This paragraph reports one T cell receptor beta chain. This clonotype was observed at least ten times. No antigen is known for it. The junction departs from germline at one end; a sequencing error may be responsible. Its CDR3 holds 12 amino acids, cysteine through phenylalanine. The sequence is cut down to CDR3 DNA, 36 bases in frame from base 1. CDR1 and CDR2 are read off the germline V gene (reference sequence) as SSHAT and FNYEAQ. This sample is drawn from a study of human T cells and chemical hapten exposure (dated by TCRdb to the early 2020s). In the study overall: For sensitization, 2% DPC in acetone was applied to a roughly 2 cm by roughly 2 cm area of upper inner arm skin. This study followed changes in the peripheral blood TCR repertoire in vivo during primary and secondary sensitization of alopecia patients to the hapten diphenylcyclopropenone (DPC). Blood was sampled from patients pre-sensitization (week 0) and at 2, 6 and about 24 weeks after DPC sensitization. For TCR sequencing, blood came from 25 to 35 alopecia patients at anywhere from one to four time points (pre-sensitization, 2, 6 and 24 weeks). Patients additionally received weekly therapeutic DPC doses to the scalp throughout the approximately 25-week study period. Patch testing was done on the upper back using Finn chambers containing 0.01% DPC, and results were scored after 6 days according to International Contact Dermatitis Research Group standards. Libraries were pooled for sequencing, and per-sample TCR yields varied mainly because of small differences in library volumes within the pool. Alopecia areata with under or over 50% scalp involvement, alopecia totalis and alopecia universalis were represented in the patient cohort, which was mostly female. Study-level results and caveats: Repeated subsampling changed both the strength of the expansion versus patch-test correlation and the threshold at which that correlation became significant. Significantly more large CDR3 similarity clusters were formed by expanded TCRs than by pre-sensitization or healthy control sets, consistent with antigen-driven responses. Patch test score correlated positively with the number of PT1 expanded TCRs, reaching significance at thresholds 8, 16 and 32 but not at 4. All patients had alopecia, a presumed autoimmune disease, so their immune response might differ from that of healthy individuals. DPC sensitization did not change how many TCRs were above 1 in 1000 frequency, and no evidence was found of alterations in global repertoire structure.

Receptor libraries were prepared by RACE. Sequencing was carried out with a NextSeq 500. During library preparation, unique molecular identifiers were attached to individual cDNA molecules so that TCRs could be counted in a quantitative, reproducible way. Each blood RNA sample was used to sequence both TCR alpha and TCR beta chains. Per the source publication's procedure: A median of roughly 98,000 TCRs per sample was observed, with a range of about 23,224 to 750,000. The Decombinator software suite was used to annotate the V, J and CDR3 of the TCR reads. For PS versus PT1 abundance plots, all samples were subsampled to the same number of TCRs (28,000). Expanded TCRs were defined as absent before sensitization and observed at least eight times at the 2-week time point. In-frame beta chains were kept once TCRdb had trimmed the public reads at Q25 with fastp and called clones with MiXCR. When rows share a CDR3 protein, they turn into one entry using the most common DNA and genes. For this entry, the V and J calls and clone size follow TCRdb and not the study's own pipeline. The sample profile shows about 140,000 distinct CDR3 sequences; 12% of them were found once. Roughly 1.4% of the sample is in the top ten clones.

The sample's time point label, decoded: patch test 2, 6 weeks after DPC sensitization. The treatment or condition label, as the study defines it: therapeutic diphenylcyclopropenone sensitization with weekly scalp DPC. Blood at each patch-test visit was drawn before the patch test was applied. To be eligible, patients had to be aged 18 to 70, diagnosed with alopecia and judged suitable for DPC therapy, while pregnant patients were excluded. Unfractionated whole blood was collected in Tempus Blood RNA tubes, and total RNA was extracted from that blood. Sequenced here: whole blood, sampled in connection with sensitization to the hapten diphenylcyclopropenone (DPC). The V gene is TRBV7-7 and the J gene is TRBJ2-1; D gene: possibly TRBD2, on 6 matching bases. The receptor comes from a woman aged 50 to 60 with alopecia areata. Some clones in this sample may be carry-over from other donors' samples. At the DNA level, the sequence is TGTGCTAGCAGCTTAGCTGGAGGGGAGCAGTTCTTC. It specifies CASSLAGGEQFF.